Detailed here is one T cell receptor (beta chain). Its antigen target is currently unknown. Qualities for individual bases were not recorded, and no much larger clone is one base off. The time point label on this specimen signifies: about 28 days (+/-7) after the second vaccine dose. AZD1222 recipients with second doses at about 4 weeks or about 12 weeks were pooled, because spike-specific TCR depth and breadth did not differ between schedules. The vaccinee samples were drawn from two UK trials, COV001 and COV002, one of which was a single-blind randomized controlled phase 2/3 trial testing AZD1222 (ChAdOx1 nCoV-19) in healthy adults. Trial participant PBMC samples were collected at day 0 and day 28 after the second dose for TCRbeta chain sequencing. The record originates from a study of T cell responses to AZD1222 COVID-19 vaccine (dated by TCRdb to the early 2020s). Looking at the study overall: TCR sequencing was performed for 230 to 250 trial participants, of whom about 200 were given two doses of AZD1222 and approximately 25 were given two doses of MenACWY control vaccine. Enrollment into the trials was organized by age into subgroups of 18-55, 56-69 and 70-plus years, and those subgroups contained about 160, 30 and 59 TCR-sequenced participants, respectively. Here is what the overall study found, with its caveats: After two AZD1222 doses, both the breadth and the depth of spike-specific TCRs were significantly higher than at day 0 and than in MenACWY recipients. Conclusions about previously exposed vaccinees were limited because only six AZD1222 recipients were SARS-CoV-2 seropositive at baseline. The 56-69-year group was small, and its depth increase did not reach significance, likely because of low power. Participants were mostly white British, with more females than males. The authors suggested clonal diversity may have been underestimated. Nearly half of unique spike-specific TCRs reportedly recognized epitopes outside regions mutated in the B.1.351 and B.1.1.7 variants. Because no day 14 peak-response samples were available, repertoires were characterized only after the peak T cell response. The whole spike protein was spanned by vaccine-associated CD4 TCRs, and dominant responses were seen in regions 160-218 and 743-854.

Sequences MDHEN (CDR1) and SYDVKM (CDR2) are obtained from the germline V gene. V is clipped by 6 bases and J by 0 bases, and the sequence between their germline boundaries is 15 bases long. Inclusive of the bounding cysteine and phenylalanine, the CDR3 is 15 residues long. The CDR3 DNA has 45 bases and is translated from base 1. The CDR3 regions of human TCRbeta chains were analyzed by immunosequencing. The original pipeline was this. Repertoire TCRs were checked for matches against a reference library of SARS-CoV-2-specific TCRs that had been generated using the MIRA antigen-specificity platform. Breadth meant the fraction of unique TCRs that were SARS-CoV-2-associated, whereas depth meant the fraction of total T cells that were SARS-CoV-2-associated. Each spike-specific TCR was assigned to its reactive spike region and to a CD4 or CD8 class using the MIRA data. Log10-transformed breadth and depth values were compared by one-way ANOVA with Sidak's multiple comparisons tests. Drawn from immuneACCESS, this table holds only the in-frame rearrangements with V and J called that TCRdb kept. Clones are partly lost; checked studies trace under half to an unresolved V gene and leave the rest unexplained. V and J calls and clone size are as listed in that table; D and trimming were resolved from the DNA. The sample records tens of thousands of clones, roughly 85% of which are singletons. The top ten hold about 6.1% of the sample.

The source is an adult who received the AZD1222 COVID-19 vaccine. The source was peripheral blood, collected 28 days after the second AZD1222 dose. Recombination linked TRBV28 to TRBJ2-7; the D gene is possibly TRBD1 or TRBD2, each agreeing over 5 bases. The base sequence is TGTGCCAGCAGCCCCGGGGACGGGTACTCCTACGAGCAGTACTTC. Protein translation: CASSPGDGYSYEQYF.